This is a list of T cell receptor beta chains from one sample in a study of technical replicates of blood from a handful of donors. Produced via immunoSEQ multiplex PCR; TCRdb's table is partial and in-frame only. The data hold 55,000 to 85,000 clones, with 95% to 97% observed a single time. Sequences were obtained from T cells isolated from PBMCs. All receptors derive from a human donor in good health. CDR3s include the opening cysteine and the closing phenylalanine or tryptophan. The D gene is left open where the match is weak. Clone size appears in some rows only: once, few, many, or a class for an expanded clone.

.,TRBJ1-5,TRBD1,TRBV6-5,TGTGCCAGCAGTTCGGACAGGATTCAGCCCCAGCATTTT,CASSSDRIQPQHF
.,TRBJ2-7,.,TRBV28,TGTGCCAGCAGCCTTGGACAGCAACCCTACGAGCAGTACTTC,CASSLGQQPYEQYF
.,TRBJ2-7,.,TRBV29-1,TGCAGCGTGGTTGCGGGTGCCTACGAGCAGTACTTC,CSVVAGAYEQYF
.,TRBJ2-2,.,TRBV7-9,TGTGCCAGCAGCCTTCCTCAGTCGACCGGGGAGCTGTTTTTT,CASSLPQSTGELFF
.,TRBJ1-5,.,TRBV7-3,TGTGCCAGCAGCTTATTCGGGGGGGACGATCAGCCCCAGCATTTT,CASSLFGGDDQPQHF
once,TRBJ2-6,.,TRBV5-1,TGCGCCAGCAGATCCCTTACAGGGTCCGGGGCCAACGTCCTGACTTTC,CASRSLTGSGANVLTF
.,TRBJ1-5,.,TRBV9,TGTGCCAGCAGCGTAGAGGGAGGTGGCAATCAGCCCCAGCATTTT,CASSVEGGGNQPQHF
.,TRBJ2-7,.,TRBV11-2,TGTGCCAGCAGCCCTAGTCCTAAGGGGTCCTACGAGCAGTACTTC,CASSPSPKGSYEQYF
.,TRBJ2-5,TRBD2,TRBV19,TGTGCCAGTAGTTGGCTAGCGGAACAAGAGACCCAGTACTTC,CASSWLAEQETQYF
.,TRBJ2-7,TRBD1,TRBV6-5,TGTGCCAGCAGCACCTTAGGACAGGGGGCAAAAGAGCAGTACTTC,CASSTLGQGAKEQYF
.,TRBJ1-3,.,TRBV7-8,TGTGCCAGCAGCCCACACACAGGGCGCTCTGGAAACACCATATATTTT,CASSPHTGRSGNTIYF
.,TRBJ1-1,.,TRBV28,TGTGCCAGCAGTTTAAAACTTCGGTCAGGTACTGAAGCTTTCTTT,CASSLKLRSGTEAFF
.,TRBJ2-1,TRBD2,TRBV28,TGTGCCAGCAGTCATACCATCGCTAGCGGGAGTACAGATGAGCAGTTCTTC,CASSHTIASGSTDEQFF
.,TRBJ1-4,TRBD1,TRBV6-6,TGTGCCAGCACCGAACGGCGGACAGGGGGAGAAAAACTGTTTTTT,CASTERRTGGEKLFF
few,TRBJ1-1,.,TRBV29-1,TGCAGCGTTGACCCCGGGAGGACCGTCACTGAAGCTTTCTTT,CSVDPGRTVTEAFF
.,TRBJ1-3,.,TRBV5-1,TGCGCCAGCAGCTTAGCAGGTCGTGGAAACACCATATATTTT,CASSLAGRGNTIYF
.,TRBJ2-3,.,TRBV9,TGTGCCAGCAGCGTAGAAAATCCTAGCACAGATACGCAGTATTTT,CASSVENPSTDTQYF
.,TRBJ2-2,TRBD2,TRBV6-5,TGTGCCAGCAGTTACTCGGGGGGGATTGGTACCGGGGAGCTGTTTTTT,CASSYSGGIGTGELFF
.,TRBJ2-7,.,TRBV28,TGTGCCAGCAGTGCCCCGGGCCCCGGGGACGAGCAGTACTTC,CASSAPGPGDEQYF
once,TRBJ2-2,.,TRBV7-3,TGTGCCAGCAGCAAACAGGGGGGGGACACCGGGGAGCTGTTTTTT,CASSKQGGDTGELFF
.,TRBJ2-2,TRBD2,TRBV6-5,TGTGCCAGCAGTGGGGGACTAGCAGCCGGGGAGCTGTTTTTT,CASSGGLAAGELFF
.,TRBJ2-2,TRBD1,TRBV7-7,TGTGCCAGCAGCACACAGGGGGCGAGGACCGGGGAGCTGTTTTTT,CASSTQGARTGELFF
.,TRBJ1-2,.,TRBV19,TGTGCCAGTAGTTCGTACAGGGCAGGGTATGGCTACACCTTC,CASSSYRAGYGYTF
.,TRBJ2-7,.,TRBV11-2,TGTGCCAGCAGCTTACGCGCATGCGAGCAGTACTTC,CASSLRACEQYF
.,TRBJ2-6,.,TRBV9,TGTGCCAGCAGCCCGATGGGGGGTCCCACTGGGGCCAACGTCCTGACTTTC,CASSPMGGPTGANVLTF
.,TRBJ2-1,.,TRBV6-5,TGTGCCAGCAGCAGGGGCAATGAGCAGTTCTTC,CASSRGNEQFF
.,TRBJ1-4,.,TRBV9,TGTGCCAGCAGCGTGTGGCCAGCAACTAATGAAAAACTGTTTTTT,CASSVWPATNEKLFF
.,TRBJ2-1,.,TRBV9,TGTGCCAGCAGCCCCCATGTTAATGAGCAGTTCTTC,CASSPHVNEQFF
.,TRBJ1-1,TRBD1,TRBV25-1,TGTGCCACTGCGGGACAGGGAGTTTCGAACACTGAAGCTTTCTTT,CATAGQGVSNTEAFF
.,TRBJ2-3,TRBD2,TRBV5-4,TGTGCCAGCAGCCGATCTAGCGGGAGGAACACAGATACGCAGTATTTT,CASSRSSGRNTDTQYF
.,TRBJ2-2,TRBD1,TRBV7-9,TGTGCCAGCAGCCGTCGGACAGGGAACACCGGGGAGCTGTTTTTT,CASSRRTGNTGELFF
.,TRBJ2-7,.,TRBV7-3,TGTGCCAGCAGCTTTGATGGGGCAGCATACGAGCAGTACTTC,CASSFDGAAYEQYF
.,TRBJ1-2,TRBD1,TRBV5-6,TGTGCCAGCAGCTTGAGTATAGGGGGCTCCACCTCCTATGGCTACACCTTC,CASSLSIGGSTSYGYTF
.,TRBJ1-2,.,TRBV19,TGTGCCAGTAGTGGTGAGGGCCTGAGGTATGGCTACACCTTC,CASSGEGLRYGYTF
.,TRBJ1-1,TRBD1,TRBV25-1,TGTGCCAGCAGCCCAGGGGACAGGGGAATGAACACTGAAGCTTTCTTT,CASSPGDRGMNTEAFF
.,TRBJ1-1,.,TRBV19,TGTGCCAGTAGTCTACTCGGGGGGGGCACTGAAGCTTTCTTT,CASSLLGGGTEAFF
.,TRBJ2-7,TRBD2,TRBV29-1,TGCAGCGTTGAAGAGACCACTAGCGGGGATTCCTACGAGCAGTACTTC,CSVEETTSGDSYEQYF
.,TRBJ2-2,TRBD1,TRBV2,TGTGCCAGCATCGTTGGACAGGGGAACACCGGGGAGCTGTTTTTT,CASIVGQGNTGELFF
.,TRBJ1-4,.,TRBV6-5,TGTGCCAGCAGTTCCTCAACTAATGAAAAACTGTTTTTT,CASSSSTNEKLFF
.,TRBJ1-1,TRBD1,TRBV6-1,TGTGCCAGCAGTGAGTCGGGACAGGGGAACACTGAAGCTTTCTTT,CASSESGQGNTEAFF
.,TRBJ1-1,.,TRBV14,TGTGCCAGCAGCCATGGGGGGACTGAAGCTTTCTTT,CASSHGGTEAFF
.,TRBJ1-4,TRBD1,TRBV15,TGTGCCACCAGCAGAGGGGACAGGGACAATGAAAAACTGTTTTTT,CATSRGDRDNEKLFF
.,TRBJ1-5,TRBD1,TRBV19,TGTGCCAGTAGCATGGACAGGGTCCAGCCCCAGCATTTT,CASSMDRVQPQHF
.,TRBJ1-2,.,TRBV25-1,TGTGCCAGCAGTGAGACAGTTTCTAACTATGGCTACACCTTC,CASSETVSNYGYTF
.,TRBJ2-1,TRBD1,TRBV7-8,TGTGCCAGCAGCCCTGAACAACAGGGGTACAATGAGCAGTTCTTC,CASSPEQQGYNEQFF
.,TRBJ1-1,TRBD1,TRBV5-4,TGTGCCAGCAGCTCTCCGACAGGGATGGACACTGAAGCTTTCTTT,CASSSPTGMDTEAFF
.,TRBJ2-1,.,TRBV19,TGTGCCAGTACAGGGGGGAGCGATCTTAATGAGCAGTTCTTC,CASTGGSDLNEQFF
.,TRBJ1-4,.,TRBV19,TGTGCCAGTAGTATCTCTTCCATCGGGGAAAAACTGTTTTTT,CASSISSIGEKLFF
once,TRBJ2-5,TRBD2,TRBV30,TGTGCCTGGAGGACTAGCGGGAGAGAGACCCAGTACTTC,CAWRTSGRETQYF
.,TRBJ1-1,.,TRBV6-5,TGTGCCAGCAGATCCACAGGGTCCACTGAAGCTTTCTTT,CASRSTGSTEAFF
.,TRBJ1-2,TRBD1,TRBV11-2,TGTGCCAGCAGCCTAAGACAGGGGTATGGCTACACCTTC,CASSLRQGYGYTF